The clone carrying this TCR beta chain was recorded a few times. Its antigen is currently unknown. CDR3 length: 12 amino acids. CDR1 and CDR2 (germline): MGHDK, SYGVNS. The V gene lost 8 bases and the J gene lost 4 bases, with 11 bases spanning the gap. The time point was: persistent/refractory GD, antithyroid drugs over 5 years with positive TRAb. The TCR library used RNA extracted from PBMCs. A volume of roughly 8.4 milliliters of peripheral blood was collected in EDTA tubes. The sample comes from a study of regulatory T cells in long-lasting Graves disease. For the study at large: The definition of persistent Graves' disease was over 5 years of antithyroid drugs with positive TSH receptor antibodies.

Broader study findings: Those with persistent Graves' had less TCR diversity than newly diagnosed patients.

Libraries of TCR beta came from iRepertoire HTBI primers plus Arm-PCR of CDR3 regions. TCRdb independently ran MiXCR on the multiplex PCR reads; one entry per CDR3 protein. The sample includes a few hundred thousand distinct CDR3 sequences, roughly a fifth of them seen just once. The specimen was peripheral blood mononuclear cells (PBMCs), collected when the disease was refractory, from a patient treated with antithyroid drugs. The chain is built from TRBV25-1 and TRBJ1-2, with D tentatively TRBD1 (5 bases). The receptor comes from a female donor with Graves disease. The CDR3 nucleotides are TGTGCCAGCGGGACGGGAACCTATGGCTACACCTTC. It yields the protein CASGTGTYGYTF.